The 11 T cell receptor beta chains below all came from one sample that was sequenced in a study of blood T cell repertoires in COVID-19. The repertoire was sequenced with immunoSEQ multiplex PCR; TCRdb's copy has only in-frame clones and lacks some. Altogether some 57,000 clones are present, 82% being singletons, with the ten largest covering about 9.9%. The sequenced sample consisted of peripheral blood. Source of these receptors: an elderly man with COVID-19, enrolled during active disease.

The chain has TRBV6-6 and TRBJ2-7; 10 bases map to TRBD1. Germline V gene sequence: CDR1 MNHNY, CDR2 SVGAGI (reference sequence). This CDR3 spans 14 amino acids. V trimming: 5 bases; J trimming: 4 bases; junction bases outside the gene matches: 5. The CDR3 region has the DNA TGTGCCAGCAGTACCCGACAGGGGGCTTACGAGCAGTACGTC. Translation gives CASSTRQGAYEQYV.

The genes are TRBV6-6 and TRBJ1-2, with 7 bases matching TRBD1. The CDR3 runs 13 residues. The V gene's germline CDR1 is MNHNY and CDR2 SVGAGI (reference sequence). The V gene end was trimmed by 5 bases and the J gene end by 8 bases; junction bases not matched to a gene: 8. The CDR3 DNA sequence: TGTGCCAGCAGTGAGACGACAGGGTTCGGCTACACCTTC. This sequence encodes CASSETTGFGYTF.

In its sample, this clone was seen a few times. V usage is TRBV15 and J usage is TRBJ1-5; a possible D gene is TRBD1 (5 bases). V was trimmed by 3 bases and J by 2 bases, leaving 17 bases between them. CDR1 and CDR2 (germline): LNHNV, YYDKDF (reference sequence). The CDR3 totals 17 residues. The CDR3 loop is CATSRPGQGLGNQPQHF. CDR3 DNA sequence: TGTGCCACCAGCAGGCCAGGGCAGGGTCTCGGCAATCAGCCCCAGCATTTT.

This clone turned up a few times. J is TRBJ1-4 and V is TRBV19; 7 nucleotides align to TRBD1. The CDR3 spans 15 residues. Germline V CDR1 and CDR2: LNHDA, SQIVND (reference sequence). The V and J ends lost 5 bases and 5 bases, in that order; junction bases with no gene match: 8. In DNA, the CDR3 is TGTGCCAGTAGTCTGACCTCGACAGGGAATGAAAAACTGTTTTTT. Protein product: CASSLTSTGNEKLFF.

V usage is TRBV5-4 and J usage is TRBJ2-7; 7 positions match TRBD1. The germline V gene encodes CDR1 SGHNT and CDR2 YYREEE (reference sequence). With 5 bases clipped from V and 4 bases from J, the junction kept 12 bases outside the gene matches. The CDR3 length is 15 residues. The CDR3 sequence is CASRTGTSSAYEQYF. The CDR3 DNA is TGTGCCAGCAGGACAGGGACCTCAAGTGCGTACGAGCAGTACTTC.

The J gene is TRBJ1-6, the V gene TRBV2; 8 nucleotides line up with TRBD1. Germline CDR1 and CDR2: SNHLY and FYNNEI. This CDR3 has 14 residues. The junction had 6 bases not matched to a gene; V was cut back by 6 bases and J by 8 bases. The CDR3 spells CASSLQGVDSPLHF. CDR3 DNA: TGTGCCAGCAGCCTACAGGGGGTCGATTCACCCCTCCACTTT.

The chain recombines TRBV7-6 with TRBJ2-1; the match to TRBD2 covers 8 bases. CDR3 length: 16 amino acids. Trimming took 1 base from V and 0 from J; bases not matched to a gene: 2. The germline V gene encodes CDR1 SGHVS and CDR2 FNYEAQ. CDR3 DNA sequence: TGTGCCAGCAGCTTAGTGGGGACTAGCTCCTACAATGAGCAGTTCTTC. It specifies CASSLVGTSSYNEQFF.

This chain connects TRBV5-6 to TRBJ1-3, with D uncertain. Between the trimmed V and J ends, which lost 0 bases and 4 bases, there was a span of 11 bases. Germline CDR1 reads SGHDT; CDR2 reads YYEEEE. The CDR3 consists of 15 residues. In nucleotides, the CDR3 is TGTGCCAGCAGCTTGGACTACCGGGGAGGAAACACCATATATTTT. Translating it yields CASSLDYRGGNTIYF.

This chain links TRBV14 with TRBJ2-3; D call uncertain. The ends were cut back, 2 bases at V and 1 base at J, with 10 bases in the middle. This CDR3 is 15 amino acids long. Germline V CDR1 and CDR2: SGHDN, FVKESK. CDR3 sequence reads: CASSQLTIGTDTQYF. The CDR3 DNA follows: TGTGCCAGCAGCCAACTCACAATTGGCACAGATACGCAGTATTTT. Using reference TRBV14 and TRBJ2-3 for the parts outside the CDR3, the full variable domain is EAGVTQFPSHSVIEKGQTVTLRCDPISGHDNLYWYRRVMGKEIKFLLHFVKESKQDESGMPNNRFLAERTGGTYSTLKVQPAELEDSGVYFCASSQLTIGTDTQYFGPGTRLTVL.

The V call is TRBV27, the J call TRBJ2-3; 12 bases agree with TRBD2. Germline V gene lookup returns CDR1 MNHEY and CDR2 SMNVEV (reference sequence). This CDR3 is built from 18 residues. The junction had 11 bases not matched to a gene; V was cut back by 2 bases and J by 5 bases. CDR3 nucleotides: TGTGCCAGCAGTTTACCGGGACTAGCGGGTCCCGCCGGAGATACGCAGTATTTT. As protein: CASSLPGLAGPAGDTQYF.

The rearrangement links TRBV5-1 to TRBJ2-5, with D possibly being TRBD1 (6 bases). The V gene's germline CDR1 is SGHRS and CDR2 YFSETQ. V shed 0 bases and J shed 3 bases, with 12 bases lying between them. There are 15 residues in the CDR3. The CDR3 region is CASSLATGGKETQYF. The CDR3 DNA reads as TGCGCCAGCAGCTTGGCGACAGGAGGAAAAGAGACCCAGTACTTC.